What follows is one T cell receptor beta chain and its context. Cohort 3 recovered donors had two negative PCRs, clearance, or symptom resolution. This entry is derived from a study of blood T cell repertoires in COVID-19. Study-level background: PBMCs, B-cell-depleted T cells, or T cells were the source of the cDNA or gDNA that made up the material.

As handled by the study authors: Amplified reference gene primers provided the basis for estimating nucleated cell counts. The repertoire was sequenced with immunoSEQ multiplex PCR; TCRdb's copy has only in-frame clones and lacks some. V, J and clone size derive from that table, while D and trimming were established from the DNA sequence. Among 300,000 to 350,000 clones listed, roughly 90% were seen once. There are 11 residues in the CDR3. Trimming cost V 4 bases and J 10 bases, with 8 bases left between them. Per germline, CDR1 SNHLY and CDR2 FYNNEI. This sequence was found in a woman aged 25 to 39 who had recovered from COVID-19. The chain has TRBV2 and TRBJ2-1; D unresolved. The sequencing sample was made of PBMCs or T cells enriched from blood (not recorded which). This CDR3 is CASSGAVEQFF. The CDR3 DNA follows: TGTGCCAGCAGTGGGGCCGTCGAGCAGTTCTTC.